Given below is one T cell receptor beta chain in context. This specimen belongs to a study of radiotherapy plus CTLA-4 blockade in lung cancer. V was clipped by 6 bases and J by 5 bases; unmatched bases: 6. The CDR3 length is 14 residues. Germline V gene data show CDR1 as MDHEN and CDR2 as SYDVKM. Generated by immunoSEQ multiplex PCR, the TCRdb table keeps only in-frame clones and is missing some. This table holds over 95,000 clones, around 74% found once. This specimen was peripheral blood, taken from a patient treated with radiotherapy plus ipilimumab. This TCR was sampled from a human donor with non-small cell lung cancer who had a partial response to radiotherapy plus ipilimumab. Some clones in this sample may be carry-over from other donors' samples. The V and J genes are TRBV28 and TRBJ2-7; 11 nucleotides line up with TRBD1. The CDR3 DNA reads TGTGCCAGCAGCAGGGACAGGGGGGTTGACGAGCAGTACTTC. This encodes CASSRDRGVDEQYF.